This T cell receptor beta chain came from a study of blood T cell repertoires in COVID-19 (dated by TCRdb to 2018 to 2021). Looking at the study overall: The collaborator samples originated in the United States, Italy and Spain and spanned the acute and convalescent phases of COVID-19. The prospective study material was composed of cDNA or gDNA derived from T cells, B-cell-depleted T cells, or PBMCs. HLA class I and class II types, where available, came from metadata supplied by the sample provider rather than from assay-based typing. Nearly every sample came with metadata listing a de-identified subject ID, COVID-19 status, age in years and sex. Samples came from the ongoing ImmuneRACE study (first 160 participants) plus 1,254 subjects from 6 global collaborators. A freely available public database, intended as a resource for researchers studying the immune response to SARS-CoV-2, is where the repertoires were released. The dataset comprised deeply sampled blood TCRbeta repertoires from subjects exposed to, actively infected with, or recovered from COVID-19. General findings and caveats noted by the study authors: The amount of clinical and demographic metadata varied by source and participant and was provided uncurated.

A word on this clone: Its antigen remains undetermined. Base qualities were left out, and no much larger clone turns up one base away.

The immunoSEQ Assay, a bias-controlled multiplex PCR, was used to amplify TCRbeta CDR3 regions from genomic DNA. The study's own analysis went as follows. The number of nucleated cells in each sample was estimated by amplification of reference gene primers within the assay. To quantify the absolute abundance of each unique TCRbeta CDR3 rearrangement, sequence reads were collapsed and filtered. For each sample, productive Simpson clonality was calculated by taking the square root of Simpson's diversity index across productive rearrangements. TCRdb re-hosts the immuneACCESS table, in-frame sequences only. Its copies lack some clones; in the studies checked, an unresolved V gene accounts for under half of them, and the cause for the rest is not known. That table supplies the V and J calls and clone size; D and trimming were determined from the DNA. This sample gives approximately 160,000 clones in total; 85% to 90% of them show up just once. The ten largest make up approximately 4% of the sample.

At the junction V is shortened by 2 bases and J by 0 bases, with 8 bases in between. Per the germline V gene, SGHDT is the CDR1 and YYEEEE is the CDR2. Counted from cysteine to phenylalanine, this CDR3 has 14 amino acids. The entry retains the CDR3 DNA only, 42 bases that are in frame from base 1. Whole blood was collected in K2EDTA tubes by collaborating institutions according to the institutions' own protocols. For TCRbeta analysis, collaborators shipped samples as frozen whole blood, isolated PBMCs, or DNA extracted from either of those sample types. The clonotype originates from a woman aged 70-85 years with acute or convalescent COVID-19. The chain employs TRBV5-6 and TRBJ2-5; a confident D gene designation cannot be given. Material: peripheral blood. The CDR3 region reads CASSFASNQETQYF. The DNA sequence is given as TGTGCCAGCAGCTTTGCGAGTAACCAAGAGACCCAGTACTTC.